This T cell receptor beta chain was obtained from a study of T cell responses to AZD1222 COVID-19 vaccine. General study points: Baseline seropositivity occurred in only six AZD1222 recipients. Females made up more of the donors, who were largely white British, and clonal diversity may have come out too low. With dominance at 160-218 and 743-854, vaccine-associated CD4 TCRs spanned spike. Epitopes outside B.1.351 and B.1.1.7 mutated regions reportedly drew nearly half of spike TCRs.

CDR1 is LNHDA and CDR2 is SQIVND in the germline V gene (reference sequence). The junction had 10 bases not matched to a gene; V was cut back by 7 bases and J by 5 bases. The CDR3 sequence is 17 residues long. On this clone itself: Its antigen is as yet unknown.

Profiled with immunoSEQ multiplex PCR; TCRdb holds only in-frame clones, not every one. The table lists 100,000 to 110,000 clones, approximately 91% of them singletons. The receptor was isolated from an adult in good health. The sample here was peripheral blood, taken on day 0 of AZD1222 vaccination. The rearrangement uses TRBV19 and TRBJ2-1, with 14 bases aligning to TRBD2. CDR3 loop: CASTFGPGLAGDNEQFF. In nucleotides, the CDR3 is TGTGCCAGTACCTTTGGACCGGGACTAGCGGGAGACAATGAGCAGTTCTTC.